Listed here is a single T cell receptor beta chain. The data originate from a study of HIV-infected patients and healthy controls. This CDR3 is 17 amino acids long. Germline CDR1 and CDR2: SGHNT and YENEEA. J was trimmed by 0 bases and V by 5 bases; bases with no gene match: 8. TCRdb independently ran MiXCR on the 5' RACE reads; one entry per CDR3 protein. The table records tens of thousands of distinct CDR3 sequences, roughly a sixth of them present only once. The sequencing sample was made of CD4+ T cells from blood. The receptor was derived from a human donor in good health. The chain employs TRBV11-3 and TRBJ1-1; 11 nucleotides align to TRBD1. The CDR3 DNA follows: TGTGCCAGCAGCATTGGACAGGGGGCCGGGCTGAACACTGAAGCTTTCTTT. Protein: CASSIGQGAGLNTEAFF.